The T cell receptor (beta chain) under discussion was sequenced for a study of CD8 T cells in ankylosing spondylitis. TCRdb itself ran the 5' RACE reads through MiXCR, one entry per CDR3 protein. Here the sample spans 25,000 to 35,000 distinct CDR3 sequences, under 40% being singletons. Germline CDR1 reads SGHAT; CDR2 reads FQNNGV. Trimming took 4 bases from V and 5 from J, leaving 14 bases between them. There are 14 residues in the CDR3. This clonotype was obtained from a male donor with ankylosing spondylitis. The chain employs TRBV11-2 and TRBJ2-5; D is unresolved. Sequencing was performed on synovial fluid, either unsorted or a sorted T cell fraction (not recorded which). This CDR3 is CASSSPDSRETQYF. Written as DNA, the CDR3 is TGTGCCAGCAGCTCGCCAGACTCTCGGGAGACCCAGTACTTC.